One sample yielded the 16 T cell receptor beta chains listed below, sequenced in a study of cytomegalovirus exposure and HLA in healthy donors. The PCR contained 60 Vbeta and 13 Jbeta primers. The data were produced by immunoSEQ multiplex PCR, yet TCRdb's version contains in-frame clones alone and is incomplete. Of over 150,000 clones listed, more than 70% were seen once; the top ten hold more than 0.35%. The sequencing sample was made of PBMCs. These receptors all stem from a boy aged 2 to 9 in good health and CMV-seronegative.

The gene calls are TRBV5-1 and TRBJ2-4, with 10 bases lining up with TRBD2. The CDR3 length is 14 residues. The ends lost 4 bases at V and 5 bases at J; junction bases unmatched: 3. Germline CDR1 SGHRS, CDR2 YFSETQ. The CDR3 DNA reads TGCGCCAGCAGCCCAAGCGGGAGGGAAAACATTCAGTACTTC. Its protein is CASSPSGRENIQYF.

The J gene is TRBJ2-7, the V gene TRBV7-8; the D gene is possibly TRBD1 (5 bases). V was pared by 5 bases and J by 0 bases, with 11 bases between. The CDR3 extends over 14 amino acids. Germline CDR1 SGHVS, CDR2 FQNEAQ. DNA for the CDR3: TGTGCCAGCAGCCCTAGACAGAGCTCCTACGAGCAGTACTTC. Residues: CASSPRQSSYEQYF.

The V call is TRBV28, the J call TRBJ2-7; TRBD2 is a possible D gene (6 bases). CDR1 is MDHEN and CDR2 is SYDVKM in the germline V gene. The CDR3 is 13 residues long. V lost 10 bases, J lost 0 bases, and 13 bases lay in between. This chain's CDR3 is CATWAGRSYEQYF. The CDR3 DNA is TGTGCCACTTGGGCGGGGCGCTCCTACGAGCAGTACTTC.

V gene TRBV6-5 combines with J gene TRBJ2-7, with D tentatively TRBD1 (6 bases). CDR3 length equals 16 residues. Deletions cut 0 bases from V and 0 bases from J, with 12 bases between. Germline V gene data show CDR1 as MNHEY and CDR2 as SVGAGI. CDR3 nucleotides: TGTGCCAGCAGTTACTCATTGGGGGCCAGCTCCTACGAGCAGTACTTC. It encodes CASSYSLGASSYEQYF.

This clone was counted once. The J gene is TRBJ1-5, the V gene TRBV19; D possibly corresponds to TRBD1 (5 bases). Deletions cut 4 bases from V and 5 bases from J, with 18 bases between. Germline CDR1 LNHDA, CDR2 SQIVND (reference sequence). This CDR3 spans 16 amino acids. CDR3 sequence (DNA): TGTGCCAGTAGTAATTGGGTAAGGGGATGGGATCAGCCCCAGCATTTT. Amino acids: CASSNWVRGWDQPQHF.

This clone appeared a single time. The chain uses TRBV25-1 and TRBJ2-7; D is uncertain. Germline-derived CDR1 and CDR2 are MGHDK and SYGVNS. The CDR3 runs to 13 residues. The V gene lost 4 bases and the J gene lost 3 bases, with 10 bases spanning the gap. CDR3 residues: CASSASRFYEQYF. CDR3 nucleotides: TGTGCCAGCAGTGCGTCTCGGTTCTACGAGCAGTACTTC.

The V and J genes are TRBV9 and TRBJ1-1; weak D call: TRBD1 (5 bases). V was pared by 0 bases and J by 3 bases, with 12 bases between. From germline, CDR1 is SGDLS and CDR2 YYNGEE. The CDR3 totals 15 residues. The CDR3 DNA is TGTGCCAGCAGCGTAGACAAAGGGGCGGACACTGAAGCTTTCTTT. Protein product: CASSVDKGADTEAFF.

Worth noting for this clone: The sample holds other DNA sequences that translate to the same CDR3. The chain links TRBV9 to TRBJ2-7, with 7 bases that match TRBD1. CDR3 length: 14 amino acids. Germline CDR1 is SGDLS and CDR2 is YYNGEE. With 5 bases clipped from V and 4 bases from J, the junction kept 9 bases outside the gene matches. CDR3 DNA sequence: TGTGCCAGCAGTCCAGGGGACAGAAGGTACGAGCAGTACTTC. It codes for CASSPGDRRYEQYF.

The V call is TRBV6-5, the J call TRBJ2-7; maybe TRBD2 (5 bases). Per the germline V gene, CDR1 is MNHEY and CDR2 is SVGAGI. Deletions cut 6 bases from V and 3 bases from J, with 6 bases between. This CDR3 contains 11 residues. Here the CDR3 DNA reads TGTGCCAGCAGGGGAGACTACGAGCAGTACTTC. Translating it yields CASRGDYEQYF.

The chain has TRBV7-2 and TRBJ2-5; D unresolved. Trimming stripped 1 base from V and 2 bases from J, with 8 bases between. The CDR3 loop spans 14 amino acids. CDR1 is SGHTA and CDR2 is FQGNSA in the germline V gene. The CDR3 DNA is TGTGCCAGCAGCTTAGGCTGGAGACAAGAGACCCAGTACTTC. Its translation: CASSLGWRQETQYF.

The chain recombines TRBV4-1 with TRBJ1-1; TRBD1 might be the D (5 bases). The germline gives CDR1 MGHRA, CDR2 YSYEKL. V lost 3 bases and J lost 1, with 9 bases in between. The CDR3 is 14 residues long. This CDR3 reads CASSHQGTNTEAFF. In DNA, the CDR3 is TGCGCCAGCAGCCATCAGGGCACGAACACTGAAGCTTTCTTT.

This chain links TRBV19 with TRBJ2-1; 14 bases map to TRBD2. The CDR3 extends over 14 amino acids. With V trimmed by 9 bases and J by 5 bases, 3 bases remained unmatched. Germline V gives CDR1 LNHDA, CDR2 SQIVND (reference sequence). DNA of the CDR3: TGTGCCAGCCAGGGACTAGCGGGGGACAATGAGCAGTTCTTC. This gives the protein CASQGLAGDNEQFF.

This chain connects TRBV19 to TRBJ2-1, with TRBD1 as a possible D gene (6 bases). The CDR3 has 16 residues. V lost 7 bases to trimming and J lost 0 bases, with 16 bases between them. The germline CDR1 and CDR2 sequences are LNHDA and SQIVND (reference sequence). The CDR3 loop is CASTNRVWGSYNEQFF. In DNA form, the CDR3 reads TGTGCCAGTACTAACAGGGTTTGGGGCTCCTACAATGAGCAGTTCTTC.

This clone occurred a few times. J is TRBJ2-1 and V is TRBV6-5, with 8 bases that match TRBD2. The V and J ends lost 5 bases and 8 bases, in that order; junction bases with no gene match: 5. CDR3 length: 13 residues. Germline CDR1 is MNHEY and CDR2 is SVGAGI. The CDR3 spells CASSRSGADEQFF. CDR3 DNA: TGTGCCAGCAGTCGTAGCGGGGCAGATGAGCAGTTCTTC.

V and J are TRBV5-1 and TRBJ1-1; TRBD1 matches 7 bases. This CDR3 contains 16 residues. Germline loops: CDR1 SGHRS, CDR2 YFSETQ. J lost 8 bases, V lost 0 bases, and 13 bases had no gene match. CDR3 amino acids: CASSLVRQAGTDEAFF. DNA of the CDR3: TGCGCCAGCAGCTTGGTCCGACAAGCCGGGACAGACGAAGCTTTCTTT.

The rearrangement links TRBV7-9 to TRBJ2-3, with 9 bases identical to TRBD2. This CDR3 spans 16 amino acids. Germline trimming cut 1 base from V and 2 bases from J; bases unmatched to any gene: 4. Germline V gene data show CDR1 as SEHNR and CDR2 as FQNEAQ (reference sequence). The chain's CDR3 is CASSLVLAGLTDTQYF. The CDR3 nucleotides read TGTGCCAGCAGCTTAGTTCTAGCGGGACTCACAGATACGCAGTATTTT.